The 28 T cell receptor beta chains below were found in one sample sequenced in a study of beta chain features in type 1 diabetes. The isolated RNA, all of it, was reverse transcribed, so expressed TCRB transcripts were what got sequenced. Assay used: immunoSEQ multiplex PCR; TCRdb lists only in-frame clones, some missing. The table records 120,000 to 150,000 clones, roughly 10% of them present only once. Sequencing was done on a sample of naive CD4+ T cells from blood. All receptors derive from a man between 18 and 35 years old in good health.

This clone was seen more than once but under ten times. The chain has TRBV30 and TRBJ2-5; 8 bases line up with TRBD1. Germline-derived CDR1 and CDR2 are GTSNPN and SVGIG (reference sequence). Germline trimming cut 0 bases from V and 6 bases from J; bases unmatched to any gene: 15. There are 17 residues in the CDR3. The CDR3 sequence: CAWSVSLNLHRGKTQYF. The DNA of the CDR3 is TGTGCCTGGAGTGTTTCGCTTAACCTTCACAGGGGGAAGACCCAGTACTTC.

The J gene is TRBJ1-2, the V gene TRBV29-1, with 10 bases fitting TRBD1. V dropped 5 bases and J dropped 5; count of bases not matched to a gene: 11. The CDR3 is 15 amino acids. CDR1 and CDR2 from the germline V gene are SQVTM and ANQGSEA. CDR3 region: CSVWDRGAGLYGYTF. The CDR3 DNA follows: TGCAGCGTTTGGGACAGGGGTGCCGGCCTATATGGCTACACCTTC.

This chain joins TRBV7-2 and TRBJ2-5; TRBD2 aligns across 13 bases. CDR3 size: 18 residues. Germline V gene sequence: CDR1 SGHTA, CDR2 FQGNSA. Germline trimming cut 1 base from V and 4 bases from J; bases unmatched to any gene: 9. CDR3 coding DNA: TGTGCCAGCAGCTTAGTTACTAGCGGGGGGGCGAGGGGAGAGACCCAGTACTTC. Protein product: CASSLVTSGGARGETQYF.

The chain couples TRBV13 to TRBJ1-4; 7 nucleotides align to TRBD1. V was clipped by 4 bases and J by 6 bases; unmatched bases: 11. The CDR3 is 16 residues long. Looked up from germline, CDR1 is PRHDT and CDR2 is FYEKMQ (reference sequence). The CDR3, as DNA: TGTGCCAGCAGCTCCCGACAGGGAGGAGGGGATGAAAAACTGTTTTTT. The encoded protein is CASSSRQGGGDEKLFF.

In this sample, this clone turned up a few times. The chain couples TRBV7-3 to TRBJ1-2, with 7 bases fitting TRBD1. CDR1 and CDR2 from the germline V gene are SGHTA and FQGTGA. The J segment lost 9 bases and the V segment lost 1 base, leaving 8 bases of the junction unmatched. The CDR3 consists of 14 residues. CDR3: CASSLMGTEGSYTF. CDR3 in DNA: TGTGCCAGCAGCTTAATGGGGACAGAGGGTAGCTACACCTTC.

The chain couples TRBV10-2 to TRBJ2-3, with 10 bases identical to TRBD2. Germline values: CDR1 WSHSY, CDR2 SAAADI. This CDR3 has 20 residues. V shed 0 bases and J 3 bases; nucleotides not matched to a gene: 15. The CDR3 here is CASSESSAPEAGGTTDTQYF. The DNA of the CDR3 is TGCGCCAGCAGTGAGTCGTCTGCGCCAGAAGCGGGGGGGACGACAGATACGCAGTATTTT.

This clone was counted ten times or more. The V call is TRBV30, the J call TRBJ1-1; no firm D call. The V end was cut by 5 bases, the J end by 1 base, with 8 bases between. Germline-derived CDR1 and CDR2 are GTSNPN and SVGIG (reference sequence). There are 12 residues in the CDR3. As DNA, the CDR3 is TGTGCCTGGGAGGCGGCGAACACTGAAGCTTTCTTT. Protein sequence: CAWEAANTEAFF.

This chain joins TRBV29-1 and TRBJ1-3; 7 bases agree with TRBD1. CDR3 length: 12 amino acids. Germline V lookup: CDR1 SQVTM, CDR2 ANQGSEA. Trimming removed 5 bases from V and 8 bases from J; junction bases left unmatched: 6. In nucleotides, the CDR3 is TGCAGCGTTAATCCAGGGGGTGACACCATATATTTT. Residues: CSVNPGGDTIYF.

The chain links TRBV4-1 to TRBJ2-7, with D possibly matching TRBD2 (5 bases). Germline V gene sequence: CDR1 MGHRA, CDR2 YSYEKL. Trimming took off 1 base at V and 4 bases at J, with 14 bases between the two ends. CDR3 length: 15 amino acids. In nucleotides, the CDR3 is TGCGCCAGCAGCCAAGGGGAGACTACCCAATACGAGCAGTACTTC. The encoded protein is CASSQGETTQYEQYF.

This chain uses TRBV7-9 with TRBJ2-5, with 10 bases identical to TRBD2. The germline CDR1 and CDR2 sequences are SEHNR and FQNEAQ (reference sequence). Trimming cost V 5 bases and J 1 base; bases outside gene matches: 4. This CDR3 contains 15 residues. CDR3 DNA sequence: TGTGCCAGCAGCCCACTAGCGGGGTTCCAAGAGACCCAGTACTTC. Its protein is CASSPLAGFQETQYF.

At least ten counts were recorded for this clone. V and J are TRBV7-9 and TRBJ2-5, with a possible D match to TRBD2 (5 bases). Trimming stripped 5 bases from V and 1 base from J, with 11 bases between. From germline, CDR1 is SEHNR and CDR2 FQNEAQ (reference sequence). The length of the CDR3 is 14 residues. CDR3 sequence reads: CASSLGLSQETQYF. The CDR3 DNA is TGTGCCAGCAGCCTTGGACTGAGCCAAGAGACCCAGTACTTC.

V is TRBV27 and J is TRBJ1-5; a possible D gene is TRBD1 (6 bases). This CDR3 is built from 14 residues. V was pared by 4 bases and J by 4 bases, with 11 bases between. CDR1 is MNHEY and CDR2 is SMNVEV in the germline V gene (reference sequence). CDR3 protein: CASSWTAGNQPQHF. The CDR3 DNA sequence: TGTGCCAGCAGTTGGACAGCTGGGAATCAGCCCCAGCATTTT.

This clone was seen more than once but under ten times. The rearrangement joins TRBV7-8 to TRBJ1-2; D is unclear. The CDR3 length is 14 residues. Germline CDR1 SGHVS, CDR2 FQNEAQ. Deletions cut 3 bases from V and 6 bases from J, with 14 bases between. CDR3 sequence reads: CASSFEGLGDGYTF. DNA for the CDR3: TGTGCCAGCAGCTTTGAGGGCCTAGGAGATGGCTACACCTTC.

A few counts support this clone. V and J are TRBV5-6 and TRBJ1-5; D gene uncertain. V was shortened by 1 base and J by 6 bases, with 11 bases between the two germline ends. The length of the CDR3 is 14 residues. Germline lookup yields CDR1 SGHDT and CDR2 YYEEEE. In nucleotides, the CDR3 is TGTGCCAGCAGCTTGCGGCAGGCGGGTCAGCCCCAGCATTTT. Encoded protein: CASSLRQAGQPQHF. Variable domain in full (rest from reference TRBV5-6 and TRBJ1-5): DAGVTQSPTHLIKTRGQQVTLRCSPKSGHDTVSWYQQALGQGPQFIFQYYEEEERQRGNFPDRFSGHQFPNYSSELNVNALLLGDSALYLCASSLRQAGQPQHFGDGTRLSIL.

The chain links TRBV7-3 to TRBJ2-4, with D maybe TRBD1 (5 bases). Germline CDR1 SGHTA, CDR2 FQGTGA. The CDR3 runs 15 residues. With 5 bases removed from V and 0 bases from J, the gap between germline ends came to 11 bases. The chain's CDR3 is CASSDRVLAKNIQYF. DNA for the CDR3: TGTGCCAGCAGCGACAGAGTTCTAGCCAAAAACATTCAGTACTTC.

This clone was observed a few times. The chain combines TRBV7-2 with TRBJ1-6; possibly TRBD1 for D (6 bases). CDR3 length equals 17 residues. V was clipped by 1 base and J by 6 bases, with 16 bases between them. Germline loops: CDR1 SGHTA, CDR2 FQGNSA. The CDR3 spells CASSLVGRGEINSPLHF. The CDR3 nucleotides are TGTGCCAGCAGCTTAGTGGGCAGGGGAGAAATTAATTCACCCCTCCACTTT.

This clone came up many times. The chain recombines TRBV4-3 with TRBJ2-2; TRBD1 matches 11 bases. Germline CDR1 LGHNA, CDR2 YSLEER. Trimming removed 2 bases from V and 6 bases from J; junction bases left unmatched: 5. There are 16 residues in the CDR3. Here the CDR3 reads CASSQQPGQGAGELFF. CDR3 sequence (DNA): TGCGCCAGCAGCCAACAACCGGGACAGGGGGCCGGGGAGCTGTTTTTT.

This chain links TRBV4-2 with TRBJ2-5, with 10 positions matching TRBD2. The germline CDR1 and CDR2 sequences are LGHNA and YNFKEQ. V was pared by 0 bases and J by 2 bases, with 6 bases of the junction left unmatched. CDR3 length: 17 amino acids. The CDR3 loop is CASSQDLASGGQETQYF. CDR3 nucleotide sequence: TGTGCCAGCAGCCAAGATCTGGCTAGCGGGGGTCAAGAGACCCAGTACTTC.

The chain carries TRBV9 and TRBJ2-7; D not resolved. The germline CDR1 and CDR2 sequences are SGDLS and YYNGEE. CDR3 length: 14 amino acids. Deletions cut 4 bases from V and 0 bases from J, with 11 bases between. The CDR3 here is CASSPRRSSYEQYF. CDR3 nucleotide sequence: TGTGCCAGCAGCCCTCGACGGAGCTCCTACGAGCAGTACTTC.

The chain carries TRBV11-2 and TRBJ2-3; 8 nucleotides line up with TRBD1. CDR1 is SGHAT, CDR2 FQNNGV, per germline. The CDR3 is 15 amino acids. Trimming cost V 3 bases and J 4 bases; bases outside gene matches: 6. CDR3 sequence: CASSFQGAQADTQYF. CDR3 DNA sequence: TGTGCCAGCAGCTTCCAGGGGGCGCAGGCAGATACGCAGTATTTT.

The chain joins TRBV14 to TRBJ2-7; 8 nucleotides align to TRBD2. Germline CDR1 and CDR2: SGHDN and FVKESK. The V gene end was trimmed by 3 bases and the J gene end by 3 bases; junction bases not matched to a gene: 7. The CDR3 loop spans 15 amino acids. CDR3 nucleotides: TGTGCCAGCAGCCACTGGCGGGGGGCTCTCTACGAGCAGTACTTC. Its protein product is CASSHWRGALYEQYF.

The V and J genes are TRBV4-2 and TRBJ1-5, with 7 bases lining up with TRBD1. The CDR3 runs 18 residues. Trimming at V came to 0 bases and at J to 0 bases, leaving 8 bases not matched to a gene. Germline V gives CDR1 LGHNA, CDR2 YNFKEQ. The CDR3 nucleotides read TGTGCCAGCAGCCAAGAGTGGTGGGGGACAGATAGCAATCAGCCCCAGCATTTT. Its translation: CASSQEWWGTDSNQPQHF.

This clone was observed at least ten times. This sequence joins TRBV7-9 and TRBJ2-7, with a possible D match to TRBD2 (6 bases). The germline V gene has CDR1 SEHNR and CDR2 FQNEAQ (reference sequence). Trimming took 5 bases from V and 6 from J, leaving 20 bases between them. The length of the CDR3 is 15 residues. The CDR3 reads CASSRVSWGDAEQYF. The CDR3 DNA reads as TGTGCCAGCAGCCGTGTCTCCTGGGGGGACGCCGAGCAGTACTTC.

The V and J genes are TRBV5-6 and TRBJ1-5; D is possibly TRBD1 (6 bases). Trimming took off 0 bases at V and 5 bases at J, with 18 bases between the two ends. CDR1 is SGHDT, CDR2 YYEEEE, per germline. The length of the CDR3 is 17 residues. CDR3 protein: CASSLGGTQGLYQPQHF. DNA of the CDR3: TGTGCCAGCAGCTTGGGGGGGACACAAGGCCTTTATCAGCCCCAGCATTTT. The entire variable domain, with the rest obtained from reference TRBV5-6 and TRBJ1-5, is as follows: DAGVTQSPTHLIKTRGQQVTLRCSPKSGHDTVSWYQQALGQGPQFIFQYYEEEERQRGNFPDRFSGHQFPNYSSELNVNALLLGDSALYLCASSLGGTQGLYQPQHFGDGTRLSIL.

The V call is TRBV10-3, the J call TRBJ1-1; D not certain. The CDR3 extends over 15 amino acids. Deletions cut 0 bases from V and 1 base from J, with 9 bases between. Germline assignment: CDR1 ENHRY and CDR2 SYGVKD. CDR3 bases: TGTGCCATCAGTGAGTCTGGGCTTACGAACACTGAAGCTTTCTTT. It codes for CAISESGLTNTEAFF.

This clone was recorded a few times. V gene TRBV6-5 combines with J gene TRBJ1-5; tentative D call: TRBD1 (6 bases). This CDR3 contains 15 residues. Trimming took off 6 bases at V and 6 bases at J, with 18 bases between the two ends. Per the germline V gene, CDR1 is MNHEY and CDR2 is SVGAGI. The CDR3 DNA follows: TGTGCCAGCAGGCAAACAGGGACGGGAGGTCAGCCCCAGCATTTT. Translation: CASRQTGTGGQPQHF.

This clone was counted between two and nine times. Other nucleotide sequences in the sample specify the same CDR3. The chain has TRBV7-2 and TRBJ2-5; TRBD1 might be the D (5 bases). The V and J ends lost 1 base and 0 bases respectively, with 6 bases between them. The CDR3 runs 14 residues. Germline CDR1 reads SGHTA; CDR2 reads FQGNSA. The CDR3 region has the DNA TGTGCCAGCAGCTTAGGGGGCTACCAAGAGACCCAGTACTTC. Translating it yields CASSLGGYQETQYF.

This chain connects TRBV6-5 to TRBJ1-5; 8 bases agree with TRBD1. The CDR3 is made up of 15 amino acids. V dropped 1 base and J dropped 6; count of bases not matched to a gene: 5. Germline V CDR1 and CDR2: MNHEY, SVGAGI. The CDR3 protein is CASSYYVTGGQPQHF. The DNA for the CDR3 is TGTGCCAGCAGTTACTACGTAACAGGGGGTCAGCCCCAGCATTTT.